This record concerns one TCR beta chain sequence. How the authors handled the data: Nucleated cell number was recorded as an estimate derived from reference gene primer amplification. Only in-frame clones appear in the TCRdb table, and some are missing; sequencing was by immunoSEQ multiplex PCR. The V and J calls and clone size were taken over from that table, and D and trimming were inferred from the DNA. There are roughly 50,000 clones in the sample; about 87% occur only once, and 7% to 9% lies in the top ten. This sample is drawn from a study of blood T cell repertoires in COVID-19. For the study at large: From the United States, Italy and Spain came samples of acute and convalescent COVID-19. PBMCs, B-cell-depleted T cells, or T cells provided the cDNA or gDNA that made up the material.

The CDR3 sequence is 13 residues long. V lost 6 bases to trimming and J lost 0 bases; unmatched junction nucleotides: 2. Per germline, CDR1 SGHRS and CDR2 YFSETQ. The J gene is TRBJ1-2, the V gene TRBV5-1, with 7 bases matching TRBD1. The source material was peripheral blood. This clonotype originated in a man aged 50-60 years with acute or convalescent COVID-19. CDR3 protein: CASTDRANYGYTF. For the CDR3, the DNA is TGCGCCAGCACAGACAGGGCTAACTATGGCTACACCTTC.